This TCR beta chain derives from a study of cytomegalovirus exposure and HLA in healthy donors. This CDR3 is 15 amino acids long. Looked up from germline, CDR1 is SGDLS and CDR2 is YYNGEE. Trimming removed 6 bases at V and 0 bases at J, with 10 bases between. The PCR made use of 60 Vbeta and 13 Jbeta primers. Assay: immunoSEQ multiplex PCR; the TCRdb copy retains only in-frame clones and omits some. The sample holds some 150,000 clones, roughly 80% seen once. The TCR originated in a man aged 18 to 29 in good health and CMV-seropositive. The chain uses TRBV9 and TRBJ1-6; D might be TRBD1 (6 bases). What was sequenced was PBMCs. CDR3 sequence: CASTTGSSYNSPLHF. The DNA of the CDR3 is TGTGCCAGCACTACAGGGAGCTCCTATAATTCACCCCTCCACTTT.